The 27 T cell receptor beta chains reported below all come from one sample, sequenced in a study of T cell responses to AZD1222 COVID-19 vaccine. Produced via immunoSEQ multiplex PCR; TCRdb's table is partial and in-frame only. Of about 140,000 clones listed, about 92% are singletons. Here the sequenced sample was peripheral blood, taken 28 days after the second AZD1222 dose. All receptors derive from an adult who received the AZD1222 COVID-19 vaccine.

J is TRBJ1-1 and V is TRBV3-1 (or the pseudogene TRBV3-2); 7 nucleotides align to TRBD1. V lost 1 base, J lost 4 bases, and 6 bases stayed unmatched. Germline V gene sequence: CDR1 LGHDT, CDR2 YNNKEL (reference sequence). This CDR3 comprises 15 residues. For the CDR3, the DNA is TGTGCCAGCAGCCAAGGTCGTAACAGGGGCACTGAAGCTTTCTTT. Protein sequence: CASSQGRNRGTEAFF.

The CDR3 DNA reads TGTGCCAGCAGCTTATGGGACTTTTCCTACGAGCAGTACTTC. Its protein product is CASSLWDFSYEQYF. The gene calls are TRBV5-5 and TRBJ2-7; possible D gene TRBD2, 6 bases. This CDR3 contains 14 residues. The germline V gene has CDR1 SGHKS and CDR2 YYEKEE (reference sequence). Deletions cut 2 bases from V and 1 base from J, with 10 bases between.

The chain uses TRBV5-1 and TRBJ1-2; D perhaps matches TRBD1 (6 bases). The V end was cut by 0 bases, the J end by 2 bases, with 14 bases between. Germline CDR1 SGHRS, CDR2 YFSETQ. CDR3 length equals 16 residues. The CDR3: CASSLVGGGGNYGYTF. CDR3 DNA sequence: TGCGCCAGCAGCTTGGTGGGGGGCGGTGGAAACTATGGCTACACCTTC.

The chain carries TRBV7-9 and TRBJ2-7, with 8 bases identical to TRBD1. V was clipped by 5 bases and J by 0 bases; unmatched bases: 12. Germline CDR1 SEHNR, CDR2 FQNEAQ (reference sequence). This CDR3 region has 17 residues. The CDR3 bases are TGTGCCAGCAGCGCACACCCCGGGACAGGAGCCTCCTACGAGCAGTACTTC. This codes for CASSAHPGTGASYEQYF.

The V and J genes are TRBV7-2 and TRBJ1-1; D call uncertain. The CDR3 has 14 amino acids. V lost 5 bases and J 12 bases, leaving 22 bases between the germline ends. Germline values: CDR1 SGHTA, CDR2 FQGNSA. The CDR3 reads CASSHTGGKGMTFF. The CDR3 nucleotides are TGTGCCAGCAGCCACACTGGTGGGAAGGGTATGACTTTCTTT.

This chain links TRBV7-2 with TRBJ1-2; D is unresolved. The V and J ends lost 2 bases and 6 bases respectively, with 16 bases between them. This CDR3 contains 15 residues. CDR1 is SGHTA and CDR2 is FQGNSA in the germline V gene. The CDR3, as DNA: TGTGCCAGCAGCTTATTGGCCAGTTCCTCGGATGGCTACACCTTC. Translation: CASSLLASSSDGYTF.

The rearrangement uses TRBV9 and TRBJ1-6; 7 bases are a match to TRBD1. The germline CDR1 and CDR2 sequences are SGDLS and YYNGEE. This CDR3 is built from 17 residues. The V segment lost 0 bases and the J segment 1 base; nucleotides outside the gene matches: 4. CDR3 nucleotides: TGTGCCAGCAGCGTAGCAGGGGGAGGTTCCTATAATTCACCCCTCCACTTT. Translating gives CASSVAGGGSYNSPLHF.

The chain has TRBV4-1 and TRBJ2-1; 7 bases line up with TRBD2. Germline V gives CDR1 MGHRA, CDR2 YSYEKL. This CDR3 is 16 amino acids long. J lost 4 bases, V lost 4 bases, and 10 bases had no gene match. The chain's CDR3 is CASSLHLAELYNEQFF. In DNA form, the CDR3 reads TGCGCCAGCAGCCTCCATCTAGCGGAACTTTACAATGAGCAGTTCTTC.

The rearrangement joins TRBV18 to TRBJ1-1; D perhaps matches TRBD1 (5 bases). The CDR3 has 13 residues. CDR1 is KGHSH and CDR2 is LQKENI in the germline V gene. The germline V and J ends were trimmed by 6 bases and 1 base, with 9 bases remaining between them. CDR3 in DNA: TGTGCCAGCTCTTACCAGGGGAACACTGAAGCTTTCTTT. Translation gives CASSYQGNTEAFF. Supplemented by reference TRBV18 and TRBJ1-1, the full variable domain reads NAGVMQNPRHLVRRRGQEARLRCSPMKGHSHVYWYRQLPEEGLKFMVYLQKENIIDESGMPKERFSAEFPKEGPSILRIQQVVRGDSAAYFCASSYQGNTEAFFGQGTRLTVV.

This chain connects TRBV2 to TRBJ2-7; 8 bases agree with TRBD2. V trimming: 6 bases; J trimming: 4 bases; junction bases outside the gene matches: 5. CDR3 length: 13 residues. CDR1 SNHLY and CDR2 FYNNEI come from the germline V gene. CDR3 protein: CASRAGAAYEQYF. CDR3 DNA: TGTGCCAGCAGAGCGGGGGCGGCATACGAGCAGTACTTC.

This chain's CDR3 is CASSREGQLIYGYTF. In DNA, the CDR3 is TGTGCCAGCAGCCGCGAGGGACAGCTAATCTATGGCTACACCTTC. The genes are TRBV9 and TRBJ1-2, with 7 bases fitting TRBD1. V gave up 4 bases and J gave up 4 bases; unmatched junction bases: 10. The germline V gene has CDR1 SGDLS and CDR2 YYNGEE. The CDR3 extends over 15 amino acids.

This clone appeared a single time. The chain joins TRBV7-2 to TRBJ1-5; D gene ambiguous. The germline V gene has CDR1 SGHTA and CDR2 FQGNSA. The CDR3 totals 14 residues. V lost 1 base, J lost 7 bases, and 11 bases lay in between. The CDR3 here is CASSLGGLEQPQHF. CDR3 in DNA: TGTGCCAGCAGCTTAGGGGGATTAGAACAGCCCCAGCATTTT.

The V call is TRBV7-3, the J call TRBJ2-3, with D tentatively TRBD1 or TRBD2 (6 bases each). CDR3 size: 15 residues. The germline V gene has CDR1 SGHTA and CDR2 FQGTGA. Trimming took 1 base from V and 2 from J, leaving 10 bases between them. CDR3 DNA sequence: TGTGCCAGCAGCTTAAGGGGGGCGATCACAGATACGCAGTATTTT. It yields the protein CASSLRGAITDTQYF.

The chain employs TRBV9 and TRBJ1-2; maybe TRBD1 (6 bases). Per the germline V gene, CDR1 is SGDLS and CDR2 is YYNGEE. The CDR3 runs to 15 residues. The ends were cut back, 0 bases at V and 1 base at J, with 10 bases in the middle. Here the CDR3 DNA reads TGTGCCAGCAGCGTAGGGACAGCCTTTAACTATGGCTACACCTTC. This translates into CASSVGTAFNYGYTF. The complete variable domain, with remaining parts taken from reference TRBV9 and TRBJ1-2, reads DSGVTQTPKHLITATGQRVTLRCSPRSGDLSVYWYQQSLDQGLQFLIQYYNGEERAKGNILERFSAQQFPDLHSELNLSSLELGDSALYFCASSVGTAFNYGYTFGSGTRLTVV.

This chain connects TRBV6-5 to TRBJ1-1, with a possible D match to TRBD1 (6 bases). From germline, CDR1 is MNHEY and CDR2 SVGAGI. Between the trimmed V and J ends, which lost 6 bases and 1 base, there was a span of 9 bases. There are 13 residues in the CDR3. The CDR3 protein is CASRRTENTEAFF. The CDR3 nucleotides read TGTGCCAGCAGGCGGACAGAGAACACTGAAGCTTTCTTT.

This chain joins TRBV7-2 and TRBJ2-5; the match to TRBD2 covers 7 bases. From germline, CDR1 is SGHTA and CDR2 FQGNSA. J lost 0 bases, V lost 2 bases, and 3 bases had no gene match. The CDR3 consists of 15 residues. CDR3 DNA sequence: TGTGCCAGCAGCTTATTGGGGACTAACCAAGAGACCCAGTACTTC. Protein sequence: CASSLLGTNQETQYF.

This clone was seen once. The genes are TRBV2 and TRBJ1-4; the match to TRBD1 covers 10 bases. The CDR3 covers 15 residues. Germline V gene data show CDR1 as SNHLY and CDR2 as FYNNEI. Trimming at V came to 3 bases and at J to 5 bases, leaving 3 bases not matched to a gene. The CDR3 sequence is CASSDPGQGNEKLFF. Written as DNA, the CDR3 is TGTGCCAGCAGTGACCCGGGACAGGGGAATGAAAAACTGTTTTTT.

The V gene is TRBV5-4, the J gene TRBJ2-5, with 10 bases fitting TRBD2. There are 15 residues in the CDR3. Germline CDR1 SGHNT, CDR2 YYREEE (reference sequence). The V and J ends lost 2 bases and 1 base, in that order; junction bases with no gene match: 2. This chain's CDR3 is CASSFRLAGQETQYF. The DNA for the CDR3 is TGTGCCAGCAGCTTTCGACTAGCGGGCCAAGAGACCCAGTACTTC.

V usage is TRBV28 and J usage is TRBJ1-5; tentative D call: TRBD1 (5 bases). CDR3 length equals 12 residues. The V end was cut by 5 bases, the J end by 7 bases, with 9 bases between. Germline CDR1 reads MDHEN; CDR2 reads SYDVKM. Here the CDR3 DNA reads TGTGCCAGCAGTAGGGGACGGCAGCCCCAGCATTTT. Amino acids: CASSRGRQPQHF. Drawing the rest from reference TRBV28 and TRBJ1-5, the complete variable domain is DVKVTQSSRYLVKRTGEKVFLECVQDMDHENMFWYRQDPGLGLRLIYFSYDVKMKEKGDIPEGYSVSREKKERFSLILESASTNQTSMYLCASSRGRQPQHFGDGTRLSIL.

This clone was counted between two and nine times. V gene TRBV5-1 combines with J gene TRBJ1-6; D is unclear. V was cut by 4 bases and J by 3 bases, with 5 bases left in between. CDR1 and CDR2 from the germline V gene are SGHRS and YFSETQ. The CDR3 has 13 amino acids. CDR3: CASSADYNSPLHF. Here the CDR3 DNA reads TGCGCCAGCAGCGCCGACTATAATTCACCCCTCCACTTT.

The gene calls are TRBV12-3 or TRBV12-4 and TRBJ2-5; possibly TRBD2 for D (6 bases). The CDR3 loop spans 13 amino acids. The ends were cut back, 5 bases at V and 2 bases at J, with 9 bases in the middle. The CDR3 coding sequence is TGTGCCAGCAGTCCCGGGGGTCAAGAGACCCAGTACTTC. It codes for CASSPGGQETQYF.

The CDR3 nucleotides read TGTGCCAGCAGTTTCTCCCGGGGTAATGAAAAACTGTTTTTT. Its translation: CASSFSRGNEKLFF. This chain uses TRBV27 with TRBJ1-4; D remains unclear. The length of the CDR3 is 14 residues. The germline CDR1 and CDR2 sequences are MNHEY and SMNVEV (reference sequence). The ends were cut back, 3 bases at V and 4 bases at J, with 9 bases in the middle.

The genes are TRBV4-1 and TRBJ2-3; TRBD2 agrees at 11 bases. V lost 1 base, J lost 5 bases, and 5 bases stayed unmatched. Germline values: CDR1 MGHRA, CDR2 YSYEKL. This CDR3 has 16 residues. The CDR3 DNA follows: TGCGCCAGCAGCCAAGTACTAGCGGGAGAGGAAGATACGCAGTATTTT. Translation gives CASSQVLAGEEDTQYF.

V and J are TRBV28 and TRBJ1-2, with 9 bases identical to TRBD1. Germline CDR1 reads MDHEN; CDR2 reads SYDVKM. Trimming at V came to 6 bases and at J to 4 bases, leaving 12 bases not matched to a gene. This CDR3 has 16 residues. The DNA for the CDR3 is TGTGCCAGCAGCCCTCCGGGACAGGGTTCTATCTATGGCTACACCTTC. Its translation: CASSPPGQGSIYGYTF.

The rearrangement links TRBV6-5 to TRBJ1-1; tentative D call: TRBD1 (5 bases). Germline assignment: CDR1 MNHEY and CDR2 SVGAGI. The CDR3 runs 11 residues. V lost 7 bases to trimming and J lost 10 bases, with 13 bases between them. CDR3 bases: TGTGCCAGCAAATGGGGCGGGGGAGCTTTCTTT. Its translation: CASKWGGGAFF.

The gene calls are TRBV2 and TRBJ1-2, with 8 bases aligning to TRBD1. From germline, CDR1 is SNHLY and CDR2 FYNNEI. V lost 10 bases to trimming and J lost 6 bases; unmatched junction nucleotides: 7. The CDR3 has 12 amino acids. The CDR3 protein is CANLTGVDGYTF. As DNA, the CDR3 is TGTGCCAACCTGACAGGGGTTGATGGCTACACCTTC.

This sequence joins TRBV2 and TRBJ1-5; 9 nucleotides align to TRBD1. V gave up 7 bases and J gave up 3 bases; unmatched junction bases: 7. CDR1 is SNHLY, CDR2 FYNNEI, per germline. The CDR3 is 15 residues long. CDR3: CASNSGTGPNQPQHF. The CDR3 region has the DNA TGTGCCAGCAATTCCGGGACAGGGCCCAATCAGCCCCAGCATTTT.